Below, 14 T cell receptor beta chains from the same sample are listed, as sequenced in a study of cytomegalovirus exposure and HLA in healthy donors. Some clones are missing from TCRdb's copy, which holds only in-frame ones; the method was immunoSEQ multiplex PCR. The table lists approximately 220,000 clones, over 80% of them singletons. What was sequenced was PBMCs. The receptors stem from a woman younger than 35 in good health and CMV-seronegative.

The chain carries TRBV5-5 and TRBJ2-7; D may be TRBD2 (5 bases). CDR1 and CDR2 from the germline V gene are SGHKS and YYEKEE (reference sequence). V dropped 5 bases and J dropped 0 bases, with 15 bases sitting between them. The CDR3 loop spans 15 amino acids. CDR3 in amino acids: CASRRGGGSSYEQYF. The CDR3 nucleotides read TGTGCCAGCAGGCGTGGAGGTGGGAGCTCCTACGAGCAGTACTTC.

The V gene is TRBV27, the J gene TRBJ2-7, with D perhaps matching TRBD1 (5 bases). CDR3 length: 16 residues. The germline V gene has CDR1 MNHEY and CDR2 SMNVEV (reference sequence). Trimming removed 6 bases from V and 0 bases from J, with 18 bases in between. The CDR3 nucleotides read TGTGCCAGCAGGGGGCCCTTGCGGACGAACTCCTACGAGCAGTACTTC. Its protein is CASRGPLRTNSYEQYF.

V is TRBV6-5 and J is TRBJ2-1; a possible D gene is TRBD1 (6 bases). V was trimmed by 10 bases and J by 5 bases, leaving 18 bases between them. Germline CDR1 and CDR2: MNHEY and SVGAGI. This CDR3 is built from 14 residues. The CDR3 region has the DNA TGTGCCACAAGAGATTTAGGGACACACAATGAGCAGTTCTTC. It yields the protein CATRDLGTHNEQFF.

The rearrangement links TRBV27 to TRBJ2-2; D possibly corresponds to TRBD1 (6 bases). The germline CDR1 and CDR2 sequences are MNHEY and SMNVEV (reference sequence). Trimming pared 5 bases from V and 9 bases from J, leaving 25 bases between. The CDR3 consists of 17 residues. The CDR3 DNA follows: TGTGCCAGCAGTCCAACAAACAGGGTGAGGGATACCCGGGAGCTGTTTTTT. This translates into CASSPTNRVRDTRELFF.

The chain is built from TRBV5-1 and TRBJ1-1, with D unresolved. CDR1 and CDR2 (germline): SGHRS, YFSETQ. This CDR3 has 15 residues. V shed 4 bases and J shed 2 bases, with 15 bases lying between them. In DNA form, the CDR3 reads TGCGCCAGCAGCATTGAGCAGTTGGGCAACACTGAAGCTTTCTTT. Protein product: CASSIEQLGNTEAFF.

V usage is TRBV5-1 and J usage is TRBJ1-1; 8 bases map to TRBD1. The V gene's germline CDR1 is SGHRS and CDR2 YFSETQ. The junction had 14 bases not matched to a gene; V was cut back by 2 bases and J by 8 bases. The CDR3 runs to 16 residues. The CDR3 DNA follows: TGCGCCAGCAGCTTATTGCCCACAGGGGGTACAGGGGAAGCTTTCTTT. Translating it yields CASSLLPTGGTGEAFF.

This chain uses TRBV4-1 with TRBJ2-5, with D perhaps matching TRBD2 (5 bases). Germline CDR1 reads MGHRA; CDR2 reads YSYEKL. V dropped 1 base and J dropped 4 bases, with 16 bases sitting between them. This CDR3 spans 16 amino acids. The CDR3 DNA is TGCGCCAGCAGCCAAGGGAGTGGGGAGTCCTCAGAGACCCAGTACTTC. Residues: CASSQGSGESSETQYF.

This CDR3 is CASSDPSQRQGRRFGELFF. Written as DNA, the CDR3 is TGTGCCAGCAGCGACCCGTCCCAGCGACAGGGTCGGAGGTTCGGGGAGCTGTTTTTT. This sequence joins TRBV9 and TRBJ2-2, with 7 bases identical to TRBD1. The CDR3 totals 19 residues. Trimming at V came to 3 bases and at J to 7 bases, leaving 21 bases not matched to a gene. Germline CDR1 SGDLS, CDR2 YYNGEE.

The chain employs TRBV29-1 and TRBJ1-2, with 8 bases aligning to TRBD1. Germline CDR1 SQVTM, CDR2 ANQGSEA. The CDR3 is made up of 14 amino acids. V shed 7 bases and J 8 bases; nucleotides not matched to a gene: 15. CDR3 in DNA: TGCAGCGCTTCACAGGGACAGGCCATGGGAGGCTACACCTTC. It encodes CSASQGQAMGGYTF. The full variable domain, in which reference TRBV29-1 and TRBJ1-2 provide the parts outside the CDR3, is SAVISQKPSRDICQRGTSLTIQCQVDSQVTMMFWYRQQPGQSLTLIATANQGSEATYESGFVIDKFPISRPNLTFSTLTVSNMSPEDSSIYLCSASQGQAMGGYTFGSGTRLTVV.

The chain couples TRBV5-4 to TRBJ2-1; D ambiguous. This CDR3 is built from 14 residues. Between the trimmed V and J ends, which lost 2 bases and 6 bases, there was a span of 12 bases. CDR1 and CDR2 from the germline V gene are SGHNT and YYREEE (reference sequence). The CDR3 loop is CASSFGQAFNEQFF. The CDR3, as DNA: TGTGCCAGCAGCTTTGGCCAGGCCTTCAATGAGCAGTTCTTC.

The chain uses TRBV27 and TRBJ1-2; 9 bases match TRBD1. The V and J ends lost 6 bases and 5 bases, in that order; junction bases with no gene match: 7. The CDR3 covers 14 residues. The V gene's germline CDR1 is MNHEY and CDR2 SMNVEV (reference sequence). CDR3 nucleotide sequence: TGTGCCAGCAGCCCCATAGGACAGGGGTATGGCTACACCTTC. Encoded protein: CASSPIGQGYGYTF.

The V and J genes are TRBV7-9 and TRBJ2-1; D might be TRBD1 (5 bases). Germline V lookup: CDR1 SEHNR, CDR2 FQNEAQ (reference sequence). CDR3 size: 14 residues. V lost 10 bases and J lost 10, with 23 bases in between. The CDR3, as DNA: TGTGCCACCAACGACTTAGGGGCTCAGGGAGAGCAGTTCTTC. Protein: CATNDLGAQGEQFF.

The chain recombines TRBV20-1 with TRBJ1-1; D is unclear. Trimming took 6 bases from V and 5 from J, leaving 10 bases between them. This CDR3 is 11 amino acids long. Germline-derived CDR1 and CDR2 are DFQATT and SNEGSKA (reference sequence). CDR3 loop: CSATRGTEAFF. DNA of the CDR3: TGCAGTGCCACCCGGGGAACTGAAGCTTTCTTT.

J is TRBJ2-7 and V is TRBV7-6; 7 bases are shared with TRBD1. This CDR3 is 15 amino acids long. The V segment lost 5 bases and the J segment 6 bases; nucleotides outside the gene matches: 13. The germline V gene has CDR1 SGHVS and CDR2 FNYEAQ. The CDR3 nucleotides read TGTGCCAGCAGCCATCCCCGGGACAGCCTCCTCGAGCAGTACTTC. Its translation is CASSHPRDSLLEQYF.